Below are 26 T cell receptor beta chains sequenced from a single sample in a study of blood T cell repertoires in COVID-19. The protocol was immunoSEQ multiplex PCR, while the TCRdb copy is restricted to in-frame clones and leaves out a portion. The table has 30,000 to 45,000 clones, around four fifths seen once; the top ten hold around an eighth. Sequenced material: peripheral blood. The receptors stem from a human donor in a cohort sampled during active COVID-19.

The rearrangement uses TRBV3-1 (or the pseudogene TRBV3-2) and TRBJ2-1; a weak D match, TRBD2 (5 bases). The CDR3 has 16 amino acids. Germline loops: CDR1 LGHDT, CDR2 YNNKEL (reference sequence). V lost 5 bases and J lost 6, with 20 bases in between. Here the CDR3 reads CASSSSTRRGRNEQFF. The CDR3 nucleotides read TGTGCCAGCAGCTCGAGCACTAGACGGGGTCGCAATGAGCAGTTCTTC.

The V and J genes are TRBV5-4 and TRBJ2-7, with no clear D. Germline loops: CDR1 SGHNT, CDR2 YYREEE (reference sequence). Trimming shortened V by 0 bases and J by 6 bases, and 13 bases separated the two germline ends. CDR3 size: 14 residues. The CDR3, as DNA: TGTGCCAGCAGCTTGGCGCTAAGCATCCCCGAGCAGTACTTC. Translating it yields CASSLALSIPEQYF.

The chain is built from TRBV19 and TRBJ2-4; 10 nucleotides align to TRBD2. V lost 0 bases to trimming and J lost 1 base; unmatched junction nucleotides: 3. This CDR3 comprises 17 residues. Germline assignment: CDR1 LNHDA and CDR2 SQIVND (reference sequence). The CDR3 protein is CASSIDHSGGAKNIQYF. The CDR3 nucleotides are TGTGCCAGTAGTATAGATCATAGCGGGGGGGCCAAAAACATTCAGTACTTC.

This clone was picked up one time. V and J are TRBV5-5 and TRBJ2-7, with 8 bases aligning to TRBD1. This CDR3 comprises 17 residues. Per germline, CDR1 SGHKS and CDR2 YYEKEE (reference sequence). The ends lost 1 base at V and 6 bases at J; junction bases unmatched: 15. The CDR3 sequence is CASSLNYKTGAVREQYF. In nucleotides, the CDR3 is TGTGCCAGCAGCTTGAATTACAAGACAGGGGCTGTACGCGAGCAGTACTTC.

This clone was counted once. This chain joins TRBV6-5 and TRBJ1-2; TRBD1 is a possible D gene (5 bases). CDR3 length: 13 residues. From germline, CDR1 is MNHEY and CDR2 SVGAGI. The V end was cut by 6 bases, the J end by 8 bases, with 16 bases between. CDR3 bases: TGTGCCAGCAGCTCCGGGACTTTACGCGGCTACACCTTC. This encodes CASSSGTLRGYTF.

The chain uses TRBV19 and TRBJ2-7, with 9 bases matching TRBD1. The germline V gene encodes CDR1 LNHDA and CDR2 SQIVND (reference sequence). V dropped 4 bases and J dropped 2; count of bases not matched to a gene: 3. This CDR3 contains 14 residues. This CDR3 reads CASSTGQGPYEQYF. In nucleotides, the CDR3 is TGTGCCAGTAGTACGGGACAGGGTCCCTACGAGCAGTACTTC.

This sequence joins TRBV9 and TRBJ2-2; no definite D call. The CDR3 consists of 13 residues. The ends were cut back, 4 bases at V and 10 bases at J, with 14 bases in the middle. CDR1 is SGDLS, CDR2 YYNGEE, per germline. CDR3 residues: CASSREVWSELFF. The CDR3 coding sequence is TGTGCCAGCAGCCGAGAGGTCTGGTCGGAGCTGTTTTTT.

The chain joins TRBV6-5 to TRBJ2-6; TRBD1 is a possible D gene (5 bases). Germline V gene data show CDR1 as MNHEY and CDR2 as SVGAGI. CDR3 length: 15 residues. The V and J ends lost 2 bases and 2 bases respectively, with 7 bases between them. For the CDR3, the DNA is TGTGCCAGCAGTTACGTGGGGCCTGGGGCCAACGTCCTGACTTTC. Translated, it gives CASSYVGPGANVLTF.

DNA of the CDR3: TGTGCCAGCAGCTTGGCAGCGGATGGCTACACCTTC. It codes for CASSLAADGYTF. This rearrangement joins TRBV5-6 to TRBJ1-2; D call uncertain. The CDR3 is 12 residues long. CDR1 and CDR2 (germline): SGHDT, YYEEEE. V was pared by 0 bases and J by 6 bases, with 6 bases between.

J is TRBJ1-3 and V is TRBV5-5, with D possibly matching TRBD1 (5 bases). V was pared by 4 bases and J by 1 base, with 12 bases between. CDR1 SGHKS and CDR2 YYEKEE come from the germline V gene (reference sequence). This CDR3 has 15 amino acids. Here the CDR3 DNA reads TGTGCCAGCAGCCGTGAACAGGCTTCTGGAAACACCATATATTTT. Translated, it gives CASSREQASGNTIYF.

This chain links TRBV6-5 with TRBJ2-1, with D hard to call. The V gene lost 2 bases and the J gene lost 4 bases, with 9 bases spanning the gap. Germline V gene data show CDR1 as MNHEY and CDR2 as SVGAGI. The CDR3 sequence is 14 residues long. In DNA form, the CDR3 reads TGTGCCAGCAGTTACCGCCTACCATACAATGAGCAGTTCTTC. It codes for CASSYRLPYNEQFF.

This chain joins TRBV3-1 (or the pseudogene TRBV3-2) and TRBJ1-6, with 9 bases identical to TRBD1. Germline trimming cut 7 bases from V and 4 bases from J; bases unmatched to any gene: 2. This CDR3 is built from 14 residues. CDR1 LGHDT and CDR2 YNNKEL come from the germline V gene (reference sequence). In DNA form, the CDR3 reads TGTGCCAGCATAGGACAGGGGTATAATTCACCCCTCCACTTT. Its protein product is CASIGQGYNSPLHF.

The chain is built from TRBV6-5 and TRBJ1-2; TRBD1 might be the D (5 bases). This CDR3 has 13 amino acids. In germline, CDR1 is MNHEY, CDR2 SVGAGI. V was pared by 4 bases and J by 4 bases, with 10 bases between. As DNA, the CDR3 is TGTGCCAGCAGTTCCGCCGACAGCTATGGCTACACCTTC. It specifies CASSSADSYGYTF.

The chain links TRBV6-5 to TRBJ2-1; 13 bases agree with TRBD2. Germline V CDR1 and CDR2: MNHEY, SVGAGI. This CDR3 contains 15 residues. V lost 6 bases, J lost 7 bases, and 6 bases stayed unmatched. The CDR3 sequence: CASSSGLAGVNEQFF. The CDR3 bases are TGTGCCAGCAGCTCAGGACTAGCGGGGGTGAATGAGCAGTTCTTC.

The chain couples TRBV30 to TRBJ2-6; unclear D gene. CDR1 is GTSNPN and CDR2 is SVGIG in the germline V gene (reference sequence). With 5 bases removed from V and 1 base from J, the gap between germline ends came to 6 bases. This CDR3 spans 13 amino acids. The CDR3 sequence is CAWGQSGANVLTF. CDR3 nucleotide sequence: TGTGCCTGGGGCCAGTCTGGGGCCAACGTCCTGACTTTC.

This clone was picked up a small number of times. The chain links TRBV7-2 to TRBJ2-7; the D gene is possibly TRBD2 (5 bases). Deletions cut 5 bases from V and 4 bases from J, with 15 bases between. The CDR3 runs 14 residues. Germline CDR1 SGHTA, CDR2 FQGNSA. The CDR3 DNA is TGTGCCAGCAGCCCAGTCAGCGGCGATTACGAGCAGTACTTC. This codes for CASSPVSGDYEQYF.

The V and J genes are TRBV7-2 and TRBJ1-5; 7 bases align to TRBD1. Germline V gene data show CDR1 as SGHTA and CDR2 as FQGNSA. The CDR3 is 16 residues long. The V and J ends lost 1 base and 5 bases, in that order; junction bases with no gene match: 8. The CDR3 sequence: CASSLGQGGFYQPQHF. CDR3 in DNA: TGTGCCAGCAGCTTAGGACAGGGCGGGTTTTATCAGCCCCAGCATTTT. The variable domain in full, completed from reference TRBV7-2 and TRBJ1-5, reads GAGVSQSPSNKVTEKGKDVELRCDPISGHTALYWYRQSLGQGLEFLIYFQGNSAPDKSGLPSDRFSAERTGGSVSTLTIQRTQQEDSAVYLCASSLGQGGFYQPQHFGDGTRLSIL.

The chain carries TRBV25-1 and TRBJ2-1; 8 nucleotides align to TRBD2. The CDR3 loop spans 16 amino acids. The germline V gene encodes CDR1 MGHDK and CDR2 SYGVNS. V lost 1 base to trimming and J lost 9 bases; unmatched junction nucleotides: 11. The CDR3 sequence is CASSESAGGPPSEQFF. CDR3 in DNA: TGTGCCAGCAGTGAATCGGCGGGGGGTCCTCCCAGTGAGCAGTTCTTC.

The genes are TRBV28 and TRBJ2-7; weak D call: TRBD2 (6 bases). V lost 2 bases and J lost 0, with 8 bases in between. This CDR3 is built from 14 residues. Germline lookup yields CDR1 MDHEN and CDR2 SYDVKM. CDR3 coding DNA: TGTGCCAGCAGTTTAGGAGGGAGCTCCTACGAGCAGTACTTC. The encoded protein is CASSLGGSSYEQYF.

The chain recombines TRBV7-2 with TRBJ2-3; weak D call: TRBD2 (5 bases). V lost 2 bases, J lost 4 bases, and 13 bases lay in between. The CDR3 covers 15 residues. Germline CDR1 is SGHTA and CDR2 is FQGNSA. The CDR3 loop is CASSLTPGKSDTQYF. The CDR3 DNA reads TGTGCCAGCAGCTTAACCCCGGGGAAGTCAGATACGCAGTATTTT.

Here the CDR3 reads CASSRDRVQETQYF. Written as DNA, the CDR3 is TGCGCCAGCAGCCGGGACAGGGTCCAAGAGACCCAGTACTTC. The rearrangement links TRBV5-1 to TRBJ2-5; 9 positions agree with TRBD1. There are 14 residues in the CDR3. Germline CDR1 and CDR2: SGHRS and YFSETQ. With 4 bases clipped from V and 1 base from J, the junction kept 2 bases outside the gene matches.

This chain connects TRBV7-2 to TRBJ2-7, with 7 positions matching TRBD1. Trimming took 5 bases from V and 6 from J; bases not matched to a gene: 7. This CDR3 is built from 13 residues. Germline lookup yields CDR1 SGHTA and CDR2 FQGNSA. Here the CDR3 DNA reads TGTGCCAGCAGCCTACATACAGGGGCCGAGCAGTACTTC. It specifies CASSLHTGAEQYF. Together with reference TRBV7-2 and TRBJ2-7, the CDR3 gives the full variable domain: GAGVSQSPSNKVTEKGKDVELRCDPISGHTALYWYRQSLGQGLEFLIYFQGNSAPDKSGLPSDRFSAERTGGSVSTLTIQRTQQEDSAVYLCASSLHTGAEQYFGPGTRLTVT.

This clone was detected a few times. This rearrangement joins TRBV7-9 to TRBJ2-3, with 9 bases aligning to TRBD1. Germline CDR1 and CDR2: SEHNR and FQNEAQ (reference sequence). Trimming cost V 5 bases and J 6 bases; bases outside gene matches: 3. The CDR3 consists of 13 residues. In DNA, the CDR3 is TGTGCCAGCAGCCGAACAGGGGGCGATACGCAGTATTTT. Protein: CASSRTGGDTQYF.

J is TRBJ2-4 and V is TRBV27; 7 bases agree with TRBD2. This CDR3 region has 12 residues. The junction had 4 bases not matched to a gene; V was cut back by 5 bases and J by 9 bases. Germline V gene sequence: CDR1 MNHEY, CDR2 SMNVEV (reference sequence). CDR3 residues: CASSSGAAIQYF. The CDR3 DNA follows: TGTGCCAGCAGTAGCGGGGCGGCCATTCAGTACTTC.

J is TRBJ1-5 and V is TRBV2, with TRBD1 matching 9 bases. This CDR3 contains 14 residues. The trim removed 6 bases at V and 5 bases at J, leaving 5 bases unmatched. CDR1 and CDR2 (germline): SNHLY, FYNNEI. The CDR3 sequence: CASRWTGADQPQHF. As DNA, the CDR3 is TGTGCCAGCAGGTGGACAGGGGCAGATCAGCCCCAGCATTTT.

This CDR3 reads CASSVSLRDSAYEQYF. CDR3 coding DNA: TGTGCCAGCAGCGTAAGCCTCCGGGACAGCGCCTACGAGCAGTACTTC. The chain employs TRBV5-6 and TRBJ2-7; 7 nucleotides match TRBD1. There are 16 residues in the CDR3. CDR1 and CDR2 (germline): SGHDT, YYEEEE. The V segment lost 4 bases and the J segment 2 bases; nucleotides outside the gene matches: 12.